This T cell receptor beta chain appears in the sequencing data of a study of T-cell reconstitution after alpha-beta-depleted transplantation in children. Overall study results and limits: There were reportedly several hundred expanded graft clones from which alpha-beta T cells came about two months after transplant. When one year had passed after transplant, most T-cell counts and diversity came from newly produced T cells. Recipient T cells and thymic progenitors that survived gave rise to the high TCRbeta diversity observed at day 60 in some patients.

It was with unique molecular identifiers that the TCRbeta library was prepared. TCRdb independently ran MiXCR on the PCR reads; one entry per CDR3 protein. Here the sample spans 450,000 to 550,000 distinct CDR3 sequences, 11% being singletons. The CDR3 spans 15 residues. Trimming took 5 bases from V and 7 from J, leaving 17 bases between them. In germline, CDR1 is SGHVS, CDR2 FNYEAQ. This clonotype appeared a few times. Its antigen remains unidentified. The TCR sequence derives from a female patient aged 2-10 years who had a stem cell transplant for aplastic anemia, so the T cells may come from the graft donor. This chain links TRBV7-6 with TRBJ1-4, with D possibly TRBD1 on 6 matching bases. The specimen was PBMCs, mostly from graft donor cells, collected 180 days after TCRalphabeta/CD19-depleted stem cell transplant. The DNA of the CDR3 is TGTGCCAGCAGCCGCGGGGGGCAGCAACTTGAAAAACTGTTTTTT. Translated, it gives CASSRGGQQLEKLFF.